The present TCR beta chain was sequenced within a study of T cell responses to AZD1222 COVID-19 vaccine. Study-wide results and limits: Researchers report vaccine-associated CD4 TCRs spanning spike, with dominance at 160-218 and 743-854. A mostly white British donor set with more females was recruited, and clonal diversity was possibly underestimated.

Trimming removed 3 bases from V and 8 bases from J, with 14 bases in between. The CDR3 length is 13 residues. Germline CDR1 reads SGHRS; CDR2 reads YFSETQ. Pooled samples include second doses given at about 4 or 12 weeks. Profiling relied on immunoSEQ multiplex PCR, and the TCRdb table lists in-frame clones only, not all of them. The sample lists some 170,000 clones; roughly 94% were seen once. A word on this clone: What it binds is not known.

The sample in question was peripheral blood, obtained 28 days after the second AZD1222 dose. This clonotype was sampled from an adult who received the AZD1222 COVID-19 vaccine. J is TRBJ1-2 and V is TRBV5-1; D not certain. CDR3 DNA: TGCGCCAGCAGCTCAGACGGAGGCTTGGGCTACACCTTC. Translating it yields CASSSDGGLGYTF.